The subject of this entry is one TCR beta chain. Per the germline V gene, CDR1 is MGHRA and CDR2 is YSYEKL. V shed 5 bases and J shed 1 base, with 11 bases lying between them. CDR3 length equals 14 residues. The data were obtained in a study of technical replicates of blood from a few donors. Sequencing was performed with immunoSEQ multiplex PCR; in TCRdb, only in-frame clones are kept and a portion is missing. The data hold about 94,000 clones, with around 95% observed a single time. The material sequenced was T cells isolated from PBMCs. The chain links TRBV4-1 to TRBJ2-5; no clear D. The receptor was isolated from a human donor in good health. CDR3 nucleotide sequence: TGCGCCAGCAGCAAGACCGGGTTCCAAGAGACCCAGTACTTC. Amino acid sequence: CASSKTGFQETQYF.